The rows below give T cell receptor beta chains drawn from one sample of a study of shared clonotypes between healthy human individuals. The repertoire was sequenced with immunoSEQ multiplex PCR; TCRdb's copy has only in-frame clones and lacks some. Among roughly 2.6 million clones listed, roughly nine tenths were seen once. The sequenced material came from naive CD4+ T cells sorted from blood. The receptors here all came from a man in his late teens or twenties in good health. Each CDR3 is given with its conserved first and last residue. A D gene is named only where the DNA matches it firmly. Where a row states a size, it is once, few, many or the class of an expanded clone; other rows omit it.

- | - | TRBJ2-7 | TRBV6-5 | TGTGCCAGCAGTTACCGGCGGCCAAGTTGGCCCTACGAGCAGTACTTC | CASSYRRPSWPYEQYF
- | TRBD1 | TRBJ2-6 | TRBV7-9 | TGTGCCAGCATCGTTATGGGACAGGGGGTATCTGGGGCCAACGTCCTGACTTTC | CASIVMGQGVSGANVLTF
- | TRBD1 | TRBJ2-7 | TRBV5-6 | TGTGCCAGCAGCCTGGCAGACAGGGGCTCCTACGAGCAGTACTTC | CASSLADRGSYEQYF
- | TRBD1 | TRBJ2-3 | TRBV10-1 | TGCGCCAGCAGCTCGGGACAGAGCACAGATACGCAGTATTTT | CASSSGQSTDTQYF
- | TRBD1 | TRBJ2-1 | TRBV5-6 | TGTGCCAGCAGCTTCGACAGGGCCTCCTACAATGAGCAGTTCTTC | CASSFDRASYNEQFF
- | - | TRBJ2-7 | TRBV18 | TGTGCCAGCTCCGGGGGCATAGGGAACGCGAACGAGCAGTACTTC | CASSGGIGNANEQYF
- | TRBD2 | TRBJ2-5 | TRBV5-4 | TGTGCCAGCAGCTTGGTAACTAGCGGGAAACAGTACTTC | CASSLVTSGKQYF
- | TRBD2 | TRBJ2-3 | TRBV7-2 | TGTGCCAGCAGCGCGAGGGGCGGGGGGGCAGCAGATACGCAGTATTTT | CASSARGGGAADTQYF
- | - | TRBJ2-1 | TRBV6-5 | TGTGCCAGCAGTTATTCGACTGGGTTCTCCTACAATGAGCAGTTCTTC | CASSYSTGFSYNEQFF
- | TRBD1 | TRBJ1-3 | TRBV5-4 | TGTGCCAGCAGCGTGGACAGGGCACACACCATATATTTT | CASSVDRAHTIYF
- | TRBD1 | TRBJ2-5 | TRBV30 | TGTGCCTGGAGCCTAAGCAGGGGGCTGGGGACCCAGTACTTC | CAWSLSRGLGTQYF
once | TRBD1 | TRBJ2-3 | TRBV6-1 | TGTGCCAGCAGTGAAGCGCTTCCGCCGGGACAGGGTTTCACAGATACGCAGTATTTT | CASSEALPPGQGFTDTQYF
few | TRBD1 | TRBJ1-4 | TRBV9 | TGTGCCAGCAGCGTAGCCTCCGGACAGGGGGCAACTAATGAAAAACTGTTTTTT | CASSVASGQGATNEKLFF
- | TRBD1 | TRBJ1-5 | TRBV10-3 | TGTGCCATCAGTGGGACAGGGGGTCAGCCCCAGCATTTT | CAISGTGGQPQHF
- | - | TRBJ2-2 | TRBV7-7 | TGTGCTAGCAGCTTAGACGGCCCGAACACCGGGGAGCTGTTTTTT | CASSLDGPNTGELFF
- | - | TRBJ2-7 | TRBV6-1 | TGTGCCAGCAGGGGGGCGGGCTCCTACGAGCAGTACTTC | CASRGAGSYEQYF
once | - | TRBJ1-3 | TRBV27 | TGTGCCAGCAGTTTGGGGGGTCTAGGAAACACCATATATTTT | CASSLGGLGNTIYF
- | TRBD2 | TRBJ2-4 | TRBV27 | TGTGCCAGCAGTTTACGTAGTACTAGCGGGACTGGGATAAACATTCAGTACTTC | CASSLRSTSGTGINIQYF
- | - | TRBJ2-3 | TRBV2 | TGTGCCAGCGGTGACGCTTTAGGGGATACGCAGTATTTT | CASGDALGDTQYF
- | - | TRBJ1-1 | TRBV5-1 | TGCGCCAGCAGCACGGGGGCCTTAACGGACACTGAAGCTTTCTTT | CASSTGALTDTEAFF
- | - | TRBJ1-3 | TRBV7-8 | TGTGCCAGCAGCTTAGTAAGCTGGGGGACCGTCTCTGGAAACACCATATATTTT | CASSLVSWGTVSGNTIYF
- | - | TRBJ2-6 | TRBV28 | TGTGCCAGCAATTCCCCTGGGGCCAACGTCCTGACTTTC | CASNSPGANVLTF
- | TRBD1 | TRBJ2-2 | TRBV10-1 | TGCGCCAGCAGGGACAGGGACGACACCGGGGAGCTGTTTTTT | CASRDRDDTGELFF
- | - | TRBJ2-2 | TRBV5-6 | TGTGCCAGCAGCTTAGGCTGGGGTGCGAACACCGGGGAGCTGTTTTTT | CASSLGWGANTGELFF
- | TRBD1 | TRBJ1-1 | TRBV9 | TGTGCCAGCAGCGTAGGGACAGGGAACACTGAAGCTTTCTTT | CASSVGTGNTEAFF
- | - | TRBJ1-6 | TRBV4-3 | TGCGCCAGCAGCCAAGACCCACAGGGTAATAATTCACCCCTCCACTTT | CASSQDPQGNNSPLHF
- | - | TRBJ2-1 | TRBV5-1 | TGCGCCAGCAGCTCGGGGGGCCTAGGAGACAATGAGCAGTTCTTC | CASSSGGLGDNEQFF
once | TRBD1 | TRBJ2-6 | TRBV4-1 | TGCGCCAGCAGCCTAGACCGGGACAGGGTTAGCTCTGGGGCCAACGTCCTGACTTTC | CASSLDRDRVSSGANVLTF
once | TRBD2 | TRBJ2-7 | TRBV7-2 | TGTGCCAGCAGCTCCTTAGCCGGCCAGAGACTAGCGGGGCGATACGAGCAGTACTTC | CASSSLAGQRLAGRYEQYF
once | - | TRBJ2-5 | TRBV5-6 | TGTGCCAGCAGCTTGGGGGGTTATACGCAGTACTTC | CASSLGGYTQYF
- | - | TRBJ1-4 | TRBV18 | TGTGCCAGCTCACCGGCTAGGTATTCAGAAAAACTGTTTTTT | CASSPARYSEKLFF
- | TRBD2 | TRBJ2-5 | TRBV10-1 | TGCGCCAGCAGTGCTGGTAGCGGGGGAGAGACCCAGTACTTC | CASSAGSGGETQYF
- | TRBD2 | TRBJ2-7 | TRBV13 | TGTGCCAGCAGCTTATATTCTTTAGGCCCGACTAGCGGGACCAACGAGCAGTACTTC | CASSLYSLGPTSGTNEQYF
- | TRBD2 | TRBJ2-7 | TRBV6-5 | TGTGCCAGCAGTTACTCGCCTAGCGGGAGCTCCTACGAGCAGTACTTC | CASSYSPSGSSYEQYF
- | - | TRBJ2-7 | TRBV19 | TGTGCCAGTAAGAAGGGCTCCGAGCAGTACTTC | CASKKGSEQYF
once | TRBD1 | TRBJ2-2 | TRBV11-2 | TGTGCCAGCAGCTTCAGGACAGGGAGAGCCGGGGAGCTGTTTTTT | CASSFRTGRAGELFF
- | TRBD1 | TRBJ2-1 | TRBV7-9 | TGTGCCAGCAGCTTAAGGACAGGCGACTACAATGAGCAGTTCTTC | CASSLRTGDYNEQFF
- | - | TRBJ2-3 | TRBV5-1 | TGCGCCAGCAGCCAAGAAGTCGGTCTGTATTTT | CASSQEVGLYF
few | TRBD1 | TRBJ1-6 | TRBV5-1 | TGCGCCAGCAGCTCCACACAGGGGGCGAATTCACCCCTCCACTTT | CASSSTQGANSPLHF
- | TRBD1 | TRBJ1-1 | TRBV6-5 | TGTGCCAGCAGCGACGACAGGGGACGGAACACTGAAGCTTTCTTT | CASSDDRGRNTEAFF
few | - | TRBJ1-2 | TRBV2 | TGTGCCAGCGGCAGAGACTATGGCTACACCTTC | CASGRDYGYTF
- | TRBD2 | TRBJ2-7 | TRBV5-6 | TGTGCCAGCAGCCCCAGACTAGCGGGATTCTACGAGCAGTACTTC | CASSPRLAGFYEQYF
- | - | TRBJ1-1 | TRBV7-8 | TGTGCCAGCAGCTCACCAGGGTTCGGCACTGAAGCTTTCTTT | CASSSPGFGTEAFF
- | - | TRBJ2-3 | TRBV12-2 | TGTGCAAGTCGCTTAGACAGCAGGCCTAGCACAGATACGCAGTATTTT | CASRLDSRPSTDTQYF
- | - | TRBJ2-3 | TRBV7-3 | TGTGCCAGCAGCACAAGACCGGGCCCTAGCACAGATACGCAGTATTTT | CASSTRPGPSTDTQYF
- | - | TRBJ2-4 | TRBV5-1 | TGCGCCAGCAGCTTGGACAGGACCATTCAGTACTTC | CASSLDRTIQYF
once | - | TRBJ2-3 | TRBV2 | TGTGCCAGCAGTGGAATGGCGGATACGCAGTATTTT | CASSGMADTQYF
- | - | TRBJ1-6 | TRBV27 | TGTGCCAGCAGCCAAGACAGGTTCAATTCACCCCTCCACTTT | CASSQDRFNSPLHF
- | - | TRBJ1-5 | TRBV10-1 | TGCGCCAGCAGTGCCCCAGATGGAGGGGATCAGCCCCAGCATTTT | CASSAPDGGDQPQHF
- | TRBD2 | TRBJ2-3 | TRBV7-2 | TGTGCCAGCAGCTCCAGGGCGGGAGTCAGAACAGATACGCAGTATTTT | CASSSRAGVRTDTQYF
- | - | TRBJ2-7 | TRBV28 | TGTGCCAGCAGTCCGGACACGTACTACGAGCAGTACTTC | CASSPDTYYEQYF
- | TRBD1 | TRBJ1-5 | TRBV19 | TGTGCCAGTAGTATTCCGACAGGGACGGGGAATCAGCCCCAGCATTTT | CASSIPTGTGNQPQHF
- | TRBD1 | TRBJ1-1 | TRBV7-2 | TGTGCCAGCAGCAGGGGGACAGGGGCGCGGACTGAAGCTTTCTTT | CASSRGTGARTEAFF
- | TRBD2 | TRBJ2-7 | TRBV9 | TGTGCCAGCAGCGTAGCTAGCGGGGTCTCCTACGAGCAGTACTTC | CASSVASGVSYEQYF
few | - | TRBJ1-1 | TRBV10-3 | TGTGCCATCAGTGAGGGGGGGAACACTGAAGCTTTCTTT | CAISEGGNTEAFF